Listed below are T cell receptor beta chains from one sample, sequenced in a study of cytomegalovirus exposure and HLA in healthy donors. Sequenced by immunoSEQ multiplex PCR; TCRdb stores in-frame clones only, minus some. The repertoire consists of tens of thousands of clones, with approximately 96% occurring once and the leading ten covering 0.85% to 1%. The sequenced sample was PBMCs. These receptors all stem from a man in his late teens or twenties in good health and CMV-seronegative. Each CDR3 is given without its conserved first and last residue.

J gene | V gene | CDR3 protein
TRBJ2-5 | TRBV7-8 | ASSNPSGGRGETQY
TRBJ1-5 | TRBV6-6 | ASSPTDRVQPQH
TRBJ2-7 | TRBV9 | ASSGGQGAGGGSYEQY
TRBJ2-3 | TRBV11-2 | ASRKLAGEPDTQY
TRBJ2-1 | TRBV30 | AWSGYRDSSSYNEQF
TRBJ2-7 | TRBV6-1 | ASSEVWEAAEQY
TRBJ2-3 | TRBV7-8 | ASSSRLGLADPEFTDTQY
TRBJ2-1 | TRBV30 | AWTPGSGRADNEQF
TRBJ1-1 | TRBV19 | ASKQREGTEAF
TRBJ1-5 | TRBV5-1 | ASSWDRGPWH
TRBJ1-5 | TRBV19 | ASSTADQPQH
TRBJ1-4 | TRBV5-1 | ASSQDRTNEKLF
TRBJ2-5 | TRBV5-1 | ASTLGPVQETQY